Listed here are 27 T cell receptor beta chains from one sample, sequenced in a study of cytomegalovirus exposure and HLA in healthy donors. Amplification used 60 Vbeta primers and 13 Jbeta primers. TCRdb's table, derived via immunoSEQ multiplex PCR, lists solely in-frame clones and lacks some. The profile shows about 150,000 clones, approximately 80% of them singletons. Sequenced material: PBMCs. All receptors come from a male donor in good health and CMV-seropositive.

The chain links TRBV27 to TRBJ1-4; 8 positions match TRBD1. The junction had 4 bases not matched to a gene; V was cut back by 5 bases and J by 5 bases. Germline CDR1 reads MNHEY; CDR2 reads SMNVEV (reference sequence). The CDR3 covers 14 residues. The CDR3 sequence is CASSPDRGNEKLFF. DNA for the CDR3: TGTGCCAGCAGTCCCGACAGGGGAAATGAAAAACTGTTTTTT.

Of note for this clone: Other DNA sequences in the same sample also yield this CDR3. The chain uses TRBV7-9 and TRBJ2-7; D is unclear. Germline CDR1 SEHNR, CDR2 FQNEAQ (reference sequence). V was clipped by 3 bases and J by 4 bases, with 13 bases between them. The CDR3 spans 14 residues. CDR3 sequence (DNA): TGTGCCAGCAGCTTGGGCCGTGGGCCTTACGAGCAGTACTTC. As protein: CASSLGRGPYEQYF.

Worth noting for this clone: At one end the junction does not follow the germline gene, possibly because of a read error. The chain links TRBV7-9 to TRBJ2-5; 8 bases match TRBD1. TRBJ2-7 explains the end of the DNA better; the J call may be wrong. Germline V gene sequence: CDR1 SEHNR, CDR2 FQNEAQ (reference sequence). There are 16 residues in the CDR3. The CDR3 reads CSSGIINGTGSYEQYF. DNA for the CDR3: TGTTCCAGCGGAATAATCAACGGGACAGGATCATACGAGCAGTACTTC.

The chain links TRBV18 to TRBJ1-1; 10 bases are shared with TRBD1. There are 15 residues in the CDR3. CDR1 is KGHSH, CDR2 LQKENI, per germline. With V trimmed by 6 bases and J by 5 bases, 9 bases remained unmatched. The CDR3 here is CASSRGQGGETEAFF. The CDR3, as DNA: TGTGCCAGCTCCCGAGGACAGGGGGGGGAGACTGAAGCTTTCTTT. The full variable domain, in which reference TRBV18 and TRBJ1-1 provide the parts outside the CDR3, is NAGVMQNPRHLVRRRGQEARLRCSPMKGHSHVYWYRQLPEEGLKFMVYLQKENIIDESGMPKERFSAEFPKEGPSILRIQQVVRGDSAAYFCASSRGQGGETEAFFGQGTRLTVV.

The genes are TRBV11-3 and TRBJ2-7; 8 bases are a match to TRBD2. CDR3 length: 15 residues. Germline CDR1 SGHNT, CDR2 YENEEA. Trimming at V came to 0 bases and at J to 6 bases, leaving 7 bases not matched to a gene. The CDR3 sequence: CASSLDGGDFSEQYF. DNA for the CDR3: TGTGCCAGCAGCTTAGACGGGGGGGACTTCAGCGAGCAGTACTTC.

The gene calls are TRBV11-3 and TRBJ1-1; D is uncertain. The germline V gene encodes CDR1 SGHNT and CDR2 YENEEA. This CDR3 is built from 13 residues. The V end lost 0 bases, the J end lost 3 bases, and 5 bases lay between the germline ends. DNA for the CDR3: TGTGCCAGCAGCTTAGAATCAGACACTGAAGCTTTCTTT. Residues: CASSLESDTEAFF.

The chain joins TRBV11-3 to TRBJ1-2; D is uncertain. V lost 0 bases and J 6 bases, leaving 17 bases between the germline ends. Germline loops: CDR1 SGHNT, CDR2 YENEEA. The CDR3 contains 16 residues. DNA of the CDR3: TGTGCCAGCAGCTTAGACGGGGAGAATCGGAAAGATGGCTACACCTTC. Protein sequence: CASSLDGENRKDGYTF. The variable domain in full, with the rest retrieved from reference TRBV11-3 and TRBJ1-2, is EAGVVQSPRYKIIEKKQPVAFWCNPISGHNTLYWYLQNLGQGPELLIRYENEEAVDDSQLPKDRFSAERLKGVDSTLKIQPAELGDSAVYLCASSLDGENRKDGYTFGSGTRLTVV.

In this sample, this clone turned up once. The rearrangement joins TRBV7-9 to TRBJ1-1; 9 bases match TRBD1. The junction had 10 bases not matched to a gene; V was cut back by 5 bases and J by 3 bases. The CDR3 contains 16 residues. CDR1 SEHNR and CDR2 FQNEAQ come from the germline V gene (reference sequence). The CDR3 sequence: CASSGQGIDGDTEAFF. In DNA form, the CDR3 reads TGTGCCAGCAGCGGACAGGGGATTGATGGGGACACTGAAGCTTTCTTT.

The rearrangement uses TRBV11-3 and TRBJ2-5; D unresolved. The DNA end lines up better with TRBJ2-7; the J call may be wrong. The CDR3 length is 12 residues. Germline values: CDR1 SGHNT, CDR2 YENEEA. The CDR3 nucleotides read TGTGCCAGCAGCTTAGCCGATTACGAGCAGTACTTC. Encoded protein: CASSLADYEQYF.

The V call is TRBV7-2, the J call TRBJ1-2; unclear D gene. This CDR3 spans 11 amino acids. V lost 3 bases, J lost 8 bases, and 7 bases lay in between. Per the germline V gene, CDR1 is SGHTA and CDR2 is FQGNSA. The CDR3 coding sequence is TGTGCCAGCAGCTTTAGCTTCGGCTACACCTTC. As protein: CASSFSFGYTF.

The chain recombines TRBV11-3 with TRBJ2-5; D remains unclear. Trimming took off 1 base at V and 0 bases at J, with 6 bases between the two ends. Germline V CDR1 and CDR2: SGHNT, YENEEA. This CDR3 contains 14 residues. Written as DNA, the CDR3 is TGTGCCAGCAGCTTAGTCGGAGACCAAGAGACCCAGTACTTC. Translated, it gives CASSLVGDQETQYF.

To note about this clone: An end of the junction does not agree with germline; a read error may underlie this. V and J are TRBV7-9 and TRBJ2-2; 7 nucleotides agree with TRBD2. The CDR3 extends over 18 amino acids. CDR1 and CDR2 from the germline V gene are SEHNR and FQNEAQ (reference sequence). CDR3 DNA: TGTTCCAGCAGCTTAGGGCATCTAGCGGCCGCGAACACCGGGGAGCTGTTTTTT. This codes for CSSSLGHLAAANTGELFF. Full variable domain (rest looked up from reference TRBV7-9 and TRBJ2-2): DTGVSQNPRHKITKRGQNVTFRCDPISEHNRLYWYRQTLGQGPEFLTYFQNEAQLEKSRLLSDRFSAERPKGSFSTLEIQRTEQGDSAMYLCSSSLGHLAAANTGELFFGEGSRLTVL.

This chain connects TRBV5-5 to TRBJ1-5; 7 bases are shared with TRBD1. The length of the CDR3 is 15 residues. With V trimmed by 1 base and J by 2 bases, 3 bases remained unmatched. The germline V gene encodes CDR1 SGHKS and CDR2 YYEKEE (reference sequence). In nucleotides, the CDR3 is TGTGCCAGCAGCTTGAACCAGGGGGGCAATCAGCCCCAGCATTTT. This gives the protein CASSLNQGGNQPQHF.

This rearrangement joins TRBV4-3 to TRBJ2-1; D is possibly TRBD2 (5 bases). The V gene's germline CDR1 is LGHNA and CDR2 YSLEER. There are 12 residues in the CDR3. Trimming stripped 3 bases from V and 10 bases from J, with 10 bases between. The DNA for the CDR3 is TGCGCCAGCAGCCATAGCGCTGGGGAGCAGTTCTTC. Encoded protein: CASSHSAGEQFF.

The chain combines TRBV27 with TRBJ2-1; tentative D call: TRBD1 (6 bases). Trimming pared 3 bases from V and 12 bases from J, leaving 15 bases between. Per the germline V gene, CDR1 is MNHEY and CDR2 is SMNVEV (reference sequence). The CDR3 extends over 13 amino acids. CDR3 in amino acids: CASSLGLLGAQFF. CDR3 DNA sequence: TGTGCCAGCAGTTTGGGGCTCCTGGGGGCGCAGTTCTTC.

The genes are TRBV28 and TRBJ1-6, with D hard to call. The germline V gene encodes CDR1 MDHEN and CDR2 SYDVKM. The CDR3 extends over 16 amino acids. V was pared by 6 bases and J by 0 bases, with 12 bases between. The CDR3 region is CASRATVGSYNSPLHF. As DNA, the CDR3 is TGTGCCAGCAGGGCTACAGTCGGCTCCTATAATTCACCCCTCCACTTT.

The rearrangement joins TRBV30 to TRBJ2-5; 8 nucleotides line up with TRBD2. The J call may not be correct, given that the DNA end is closer to TRBJ2-7. This CDR3 spans 16 amino acids. Germline loops: CDR1 GTSNPN, CDR2 SVGIG (reference sequence). CDR3 DNA sequence: TGTGCCTGGACCGCCCACCTAGCGGGTTACTCCTACGAGCAGTACTTC. It translates to CAWTAHLAGYSYEQYF.

The chain couples TRBV7-9 to TRBJ1-5; no firm D call. The length of the CDR3 is 14 residues. Germline lookup yields CDR1 SEHNR and CDR2 FQNEAQ (reference sequence). Trimming removed 5 bases at V and 4 bases at J, with 12 bases between. The CDR3, as DNA: TGTGCCAGCAGCCGCGGCACCGATAATCAGCCCCAGCATTTT. Protein sequence: CASSRGTDNQPQHF.

The chain combines TRBV28 with TRBJ1-5; no definite D call. CDR1 is MDHEN and CDR2 is SYDVKM in the germline V gene. The CDR3 has 15 amino acids. Between the trimmed V and J ends, which lost 5 bases and 2 bases, there was a span of 13 bases. The CDR3 reads CASSTTGLGNQPQHF. In DNA, the CDR3 is TGTGCCAGCAGTACGACCGGGTTGGGCAATCAGCCCCAGCATTTT.

J is TRBJ1-5 and V is TRBV4-1; no firm D call. The V and J ends lost 1 base and 4 bases respectively, with 11 bases between them. The CDR3 consists of 15 residues. The germline V gene has CDR1 MGHRA and CDR2 YSYEKL. The CDR3 loop reads CASSQGVSLNQPQHF. DNA of the CDR3: TGCGCCAGCAGCCAAGGTGTAAGCCTTAATCAGCCCCAGCATTTT.

This chain links TRBV6-5 with TRBJ2-5; 7 positions match TRBD2. V lost 6 bases and J lost 5; bases outside the gene matches: 12. There are 15 residues in the CDR3. Germline loops: CDR1 MNHEY, CDR2 SVGAGI. CDR3 amino acids: CASSQSGRAGETQYF. CDR3 DNA: TGTGCCAGCAGCCAATCTGGGAGGGCGGGCGAGACCCAGTACTTC.

This clone was observed a single time. The rearrangement uses TRBV21-1 and TRBJ2-2; TRBD2, the table's D call, lacks a check against the DNA. TRBV21-1 is recorded as a pseudogene. The CDR3 runs to 19 residues. The CDR3 loop is CASSPSSASGMEGTGELFF. CDR3 sequence (DNA): TGTGCCAGCAGTCCCTCTTCGGCTAGCGGGATGGAGGGGACCGGGGAGCTGTTTTTT.

The CDR3 sequence: CASRGDRVQETQYF. The CDR3 DNA is TGTGCCAGCAGGGGGGACAGGGTCCAAGAGACCCAGTACTTC. The chain is built from TRBV14 and TRBJ2-5; 9 bases map to TRBD1. CDR1 SGHDN and CDR2 FVKESK come from the germline V gene. The trim removed 6 bases at V and 1 base at J, leaving 3 bases unmatched. The CDR3 runs 14 residues.

Worth noting for this clone: Other DNA sequences in the sample encode the same CDR3. The chain is built from TRBV27 and TRBJ2-7, with D possibly matching TRBD2 (5 bases). Trimming removed 4 bases at V and 7 bases at J, with 11 bases between. The CDR3 loop spans 12 amino acids. The V gene's germline CDR1 is MNHEY and CDR2 SMNVEV (reference sequence). The CDR3 sequence: CASSSGLGEQYF. CDR3 DNA sequence: TGTGCCAGCAGTTCGGGGTTAGGGGAGCAGTACTTC.

In its sample, this clone was seen a few times. This rearrangement joins TRBV6-6 to TRBJ2-7, with TRBD2 identical over 7 bases. This CDR3 is 12 amino acids long. Per the germline V gene, CDR1 is MNHNY and CDR2 is SVGAGI (reference sequence). The V gene end was trimmed by 6 bases and the J gene end by 6 bases; junction bases not matched to a gene: 5. The CDR3 region has the DNA TGTGCCAGCAGCGGCGGGGGACGCGAGCAGTACTTC. It translates to CASSGGGREQYF.

The count of this clone is one. The CDR3 loop is CASRLRTSGETQYF. DNA for the CDR3: TGTGCCTCCAGGCTCCGGACTAGCGGAGAGACCCAGTACTTC. The chain links TRBV27 to TRBJ2-5; 10 nucleotides agree with TRBD2. The CDR3 has 14 residues. J was trimmed by 4 bases and V by 11 bases; bases with no gene match: 10. The germline V gene has CDR1 MNHEY and CDR2 SMNVEV (reference sequence).

The chain employs TRBV2 and TRBJ1-2; D gene ambiguous. The CDR3 is made up of 12 amino acids. CDR1 is SNHLY, CDR2 FYNNEI, per germline. Trimming removed 4 bases from V and 8 bases from J, with 11 bases in between. In DNA, the CDR3 is TGTGCCAGCAGTGCTCGAGGGTACGGCTACACCTTC. Protein product: CASSARGYGYTF.